This TCR beta chain originates from a study of vaccination effects on CD4 cells after COVID-19 (dated by TCRdb to 2022 to 2024). General notes on the study: Across the study, the median time from the second dose to post-vaccine sampling was 72 days (range 14 to 241). In both COVID-19 convalescent patients and infection-naive vaccine recipients, the study compared SARS-CoV-2 spike-specific CD4+ TCR repertoires from before mRNA vaccination with those from after it. A total of 10 COVID-19 convalescent patients and a handful of SARS-CoV-2-naive healthy vaccine recipients were included in the full study. In the study, cultures from other donors were sequenced using the Oncomine TCR Beta short-read assay on an Illumina iSeq 100. General study outcomes and caveats: Only a small number of convalescent patients were included, and no early post-infection timepoints were available, which limited the study. Clones induced by infection and clones induced by vaccination both contracted markedly at late timepoints after vaccination, which fits with T cell responses waning over time. Among healthy vaccine recipients, nearly all vaccine-induced clones were SARS-CoV-2 mono-reactive, and only 1 of 255 was cross-reactive with common cold coronaviruses.

Concerning this clone: This receptor's antigen is unknown. No base quality values were provided; no much bigger clone lies one nucleotide off.

To identify antigen-specific CD4+ T cell clonotypes by their expansion, the ViraFEST assay first stimulated PBMC with viral peptide pools and then applied TCR sequencing. After 10 days of culture, CD4+ T cells were isolated with the EasySep CD4+ T cell isolation kit. Participants received two doses of either the BNT162b2 or the mRNA-1273 mRNA SARS-CoV-2 vaccine. None of the healthy vaccine recipients had a prior SARS-CoV-2 infection, which was confirmed by nucleocapsid antibody tests that came back negative both before and after vaccination. Roughly 2 million PBMC per well were cultured in IMDM with 5% human AB serum, 9 to 10 IU/ml IL-2 and gentamicin, plus 10 ug/ml peptides. On days 3 and 7, half of the culture medium was replaced with fresh IL-2-containing medium. Unless otherwise noted, each peptide stimulation condition was cultured in triplicate wells. PBMC were separated from whole blood using Ficoll-Paque Plus gradient centrifugation and were then either cryopreserved at -140C or used fresh. The spike proteins of SARS-CoV-2 and of the common cold coronaviruses HCoV-NL63, HCoV-OC43 and HCoV-229E were spanned by overlapping peptide pools. Genomic DNA was extracted from cultured CD4+ T cells with the QIAamp micro DNA kit.

The library relied on the immunoSEQ multiplex PCR assay. DNA from the cultured, isolated CD4+ T cells was subjected to TCR beta CDR3 sequencing. On the authors' methods: Non-productive TCR sequences were removed, reads were trimmed to the CDR3 region, and CDR3s of at least 7 amino acids were retained. Antigen-specific clonotypes were identified with the MANAFEST web app by comparing expansion in peptide wells against reference cultures. To be called positive, a clone needed expansion at FDR<0.05 compared with the reference and with all other wells, an odds ratio greater than 5, and a frequency greater than 0.1% in two replicate wells. A clonotype was called cross-reactive if it was significantly expanded both in SARS-CoV-2 spike wells and in at least one common cold coronavirus spike condition. Levenshtein distance calculated with the stringdist R package was used to assess CDR3 similarity, and unrooted trees were constructed with ape in R 3.6.1. As stored in TCRdb, this immuneACCESS dataset retains in-frame rearrangements with V and J assigned. A fraction of the clones does not appear; measured against another copy, unresolved V genes explain less than half of the discrepancy, and the remainder lacks a known reason. From that table come the V and J calls and clone size; the DNA was used to work out D and trimming. Within this sample are roughly 70,000 clones, with around 70% of them counted one time only. The top ten hold less than 2% of the sample.

V sheds 7 bases and J sheds 5 bases, leaving 18 bases between their ends. The germline V gene provides CDR1 MNHEY and CDR2 SVGAGI. The CDR3 holds 15 amino acids from the cysteine to the phenylalanine. The only DNA kept is the CDR3, 45 bases in frame from the first base. The sequence derives from a human donor who received a COVID-19 vaccine. The V and J segments used are TRBV6-5 and TRBJ2-4; TRBD1 is a weak D gene call, 5 bases matching. Source: CD4+ T cells from PBMCs cultured with HCoV-229E spike peptides, taken after COVID-19 vaccination. This sample's cell subset or site label indicates: HCoV-229E spike overlapping peptide pool stimulation. Here the CDR3 is given as CASTTIQGPENIQYF. The nucleotides read TGTGCCAGCACCACCATCCAGGGTCCCGAAAACATTCAGTACTTC.